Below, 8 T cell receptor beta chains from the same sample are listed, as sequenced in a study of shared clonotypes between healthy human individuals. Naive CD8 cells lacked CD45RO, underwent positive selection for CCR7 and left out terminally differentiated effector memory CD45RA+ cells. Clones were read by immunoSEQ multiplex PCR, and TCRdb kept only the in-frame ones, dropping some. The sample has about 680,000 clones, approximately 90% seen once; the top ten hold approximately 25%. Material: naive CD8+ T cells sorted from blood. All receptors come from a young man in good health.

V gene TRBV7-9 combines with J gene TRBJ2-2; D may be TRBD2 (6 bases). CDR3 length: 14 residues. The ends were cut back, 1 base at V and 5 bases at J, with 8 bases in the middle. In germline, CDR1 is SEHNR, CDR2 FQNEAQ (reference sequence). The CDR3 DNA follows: TGTGCCAGCAGCTTAGAGACTAGTACCGGGGAGCTGTTTTTT. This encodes CASSLETSTGELFF.

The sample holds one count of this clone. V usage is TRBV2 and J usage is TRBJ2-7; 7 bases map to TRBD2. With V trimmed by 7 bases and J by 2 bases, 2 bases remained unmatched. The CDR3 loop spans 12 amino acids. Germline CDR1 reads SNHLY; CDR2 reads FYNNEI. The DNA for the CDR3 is TGTGCCAGCAAGGGGAGGGCCTACGAGCAGTACTTC. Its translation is CASKGRAYEQYF.

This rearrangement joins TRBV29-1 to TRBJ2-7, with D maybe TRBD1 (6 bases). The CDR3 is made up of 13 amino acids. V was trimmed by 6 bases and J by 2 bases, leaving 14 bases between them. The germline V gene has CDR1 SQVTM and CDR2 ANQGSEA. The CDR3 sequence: CSVLRDTAYEQYF. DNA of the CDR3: TGCAGCGTACTCCGGGACACGGCCTACGAGCAGTACTTC.

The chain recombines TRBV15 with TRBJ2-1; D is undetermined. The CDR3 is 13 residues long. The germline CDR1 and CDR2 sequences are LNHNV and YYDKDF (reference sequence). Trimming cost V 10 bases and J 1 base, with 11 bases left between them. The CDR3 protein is CAIQTSSYNEQFF. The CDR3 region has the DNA TGTGCCATACAGACCTCGTCCTACAATGAGCAGTTCTTC.

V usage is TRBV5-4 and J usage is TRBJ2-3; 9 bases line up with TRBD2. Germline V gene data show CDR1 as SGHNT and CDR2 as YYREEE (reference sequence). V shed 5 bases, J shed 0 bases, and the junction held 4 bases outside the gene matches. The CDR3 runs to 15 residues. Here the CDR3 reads CASRDTSGSTDTQYF. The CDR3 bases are TGTGCCAGCAGAGATACTAGCGGGAGCACAGATACGCAGTATTTT.

The CDR3 loop reads CASSLDLLADNTGELFF. CDR3 DNA: TGTGCCAGCAGCTTAGATTTACTAGCGGATAACACCGGGGAGCTGTTTTTT. The V call is TRBV7-7, the J call TRBJ2-2; 8 nucleotides align to TRBD2. The CDR3 consists of 17 residues. V trimming: 1 base; J trimming: 2 bases; junction bases outside the gene matches: 6. Germline V lookup: CDR1 SSHAT, CDR2 FNYEAQ (reference sequence).

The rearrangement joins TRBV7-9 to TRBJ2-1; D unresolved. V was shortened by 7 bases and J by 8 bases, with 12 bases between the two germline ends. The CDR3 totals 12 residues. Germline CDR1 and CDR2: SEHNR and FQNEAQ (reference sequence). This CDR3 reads CASTGGHDEQFF. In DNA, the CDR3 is TGTGCCAGCACGGGTGGGCATGATGAGCAGTTCTTC.

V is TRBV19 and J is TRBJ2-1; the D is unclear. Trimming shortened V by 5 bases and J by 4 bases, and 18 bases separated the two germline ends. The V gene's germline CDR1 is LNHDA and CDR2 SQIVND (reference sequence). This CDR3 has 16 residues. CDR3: CASSARLDLIYNEQFF. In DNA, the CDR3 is TGTGCCAGTAGTGCCAGATTGGACCTTATTTACAATGAGCAGTTCTTC.